The clone carrying this T cell receptor (beta chain) was recorded a few times. The data stem from a study of regulatory T cells in long-lasting Graves disease. Per the germline V gene, CDR1 is DFQATT and CDR2 is SNEGSKA (reference sequence). The CDR3 is 14 residues long. Trimming stripped 3 bases from V and 0 bases from J, with 12 bases between. Building the TCR beta libraries relied on iRepertoire HTBI primers, and CDR3 regions underwent Arm-PCR. One entry per CDR3 protein results from TCRdb running MiXCR on the multiplex PCR reads. The repertoire holds about 420,000 distinct CDR3 sequences, with about 25% as singletons. The time point is: persistent/refractory GD, antithyroid drugs over 5 years with positive TRAb. PBMCs provided the RNA from which the TCR library was made.

The input for sequencing was peripheral blood mononuclear cells (PBMCs), taken when the disease was refractory, from a patient treated with antithyroid drugs. The V gene is TRBV20-1, the J gene TRBJ2-7; D gene unclear. This receptor was taken from a female donor with Graves disease. CDR3 in DNA: TGCAGTGCTAGGGTGGACCGGAGCTCCTACGAGCAGTACTTC. Residues: CSARVDRSSYEQYF.